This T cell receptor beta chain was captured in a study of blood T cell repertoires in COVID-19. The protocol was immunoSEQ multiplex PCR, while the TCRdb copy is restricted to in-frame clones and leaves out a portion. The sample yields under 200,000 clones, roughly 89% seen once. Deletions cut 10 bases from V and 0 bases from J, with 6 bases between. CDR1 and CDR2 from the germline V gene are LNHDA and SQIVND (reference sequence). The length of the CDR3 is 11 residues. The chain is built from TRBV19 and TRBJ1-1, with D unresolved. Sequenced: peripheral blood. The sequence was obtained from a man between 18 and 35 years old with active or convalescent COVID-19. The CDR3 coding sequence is TGTGCCACATCTATGAACACTGAAGCTTTCTTT. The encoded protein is CATSMNTEAFF.